This T cell receptor (beta chain) was observed in a study of blood T cell repertoires in COVID-19. Trimming left V 3 bases short and J 5 bases short, with 10 bases between. This CDR3 spans 13 amino acids. Sequenced by immunoSEQ multiplex PCR; TCRdb stores in-frame clones only, minus some. The table shows 250,000 or so clones, with roughly 84% occurring only once. Sequencing used peripheral blood. This sequence originates from a middle-aged woman who had recovered from COVID-19. The V and J genes are TRBV12-3 or TRBV12-4 and TRBJ1-1; D call uncertain. Written as DNA, the CDR3 is TGTGCCAGCAGTTTTAACGGGGAGACTGAAGCTTTCTTT. Residues: CASSFNGETEAFF.